The 5 T cell receptor beta chains reported below all come from one sample, sequenced in a study of T cell responses to AZD1222 COVID-19 vaccine. Sequencing used immunoSEQ multiplex PCR; TCRdb keeps in-frame clones, though not all of them. The sample includes approximately 110,000 clones, approximately 84% of them seen just once. Source: peripheral blood, taken on day 0 of AZD1222 vaccination. The receptors originated from an adult in good health.

This clone came up a few times. V gene TRBV18 combines with J gene TRBJ1-2; D unclear. The CDR3 totals 14 residues. Between the trimmed V and J ends, which lost 2 bases and 4 bases, there was a span of 11 bases. In germline, CDR1 is KGHSH, CDR2 LQKENI. Here the CDR3 reads CASSPENLAYGYTF. The CDR3 DNA reads as TGTGCCAGCTCACCAGAGAACTTGGCCTATGGCTACACCTTC.

The gene calls are TRBV5-1 and TRBJ1-2, with 7 positions matching TRBD1. This CDR3 is built from 14 residues. Germline values: CDR1 SGHRS, CDR2 YFSETQ. The ends lost 0 bases at V and 8 bases at J; junction bases unmatched: 7. CDR3 sequence: CASSLEQGVLGYTF. The CDR3 coding sequence is TGCGCCAGCAGCTTGGAGCAGGGGGTGTTAGGCTACACCTTC.

This rearrangement joins TRBV28 to TRBJ1-5; the D gene is possibly TRBD1 (6 bases). V shed 2 bases and J shed 0 bases, with 14 bases lying between them. Germline V gene sequence: CDR1 MDHEN, CDR2 SYDVKM. The CDR3 length is 17 residues. CDR3 nucleotides: TGTGCCAGCAGTTTAACCGCAGGGGCTAATAGCAATCAGCCCCAGCATTTT. Translated, it gives CASSLTAGANSNQPQHF.

This clone was seen a handful of times. The chain couples TRBV2 to TRBJ1-2; D gene ambiguous. This CDR3 is 13 amino acids long. Germline CDR1 reads SNHLY; CDR2 reads FYNNEI. Trimming took 6 bases from V and 5 from J, leaving 13 bases between them. DNA for the CDR3: TGTGCCAGCAGACCTCGGACCGGTTATGGCTACACCTTC. Its protein product is CASRPRTGYGYTF.

The rearrangement joins TRBV7-9 to TRBJ2-7; D unclear. Germline-derived CDR1 and CDR2 are SEHNR and FQNEAQ (reference sequence). V lost 2 bases, J lost 4 bases, and 6 bases lay in between. The CDR3 is made up of 12 amino acids. The CDR3 DNA follows: TGTGCCAGCAGCTTATTCGTTTACGAGCAGTACTTC. Protein sequence: CASSLFVYEQYF.